These T cell receptor beta chains were read from a single sample in a study of T cells after yellow fever vaccination. Via MiXCR, TCRdb re-called the 5' RACE reads, giving one row per CDR3 protein. The data contain a few hundred thousand distinct CDR3 sequences, 3.5% to 4.5% of them seen just once; the ten biggest clones take up more than 20%. Sequencing used PBMCs, obtained 5 days after the yellow fever booster vaccination. Every receptor here comes from a man between 18 and 35 years old who received the YFV17D yellow fever vaccine. The CDR3 runs from the conserved cysteine through the conserved F or W. A D gene is named only where the DNA matches it firmly. Clone size is shown for a subset of rows, as once, few, many or a class of expanded clone.

>-|TRBV27|TRBJ2-2|-
CASSSSRELFF
TGTGCCAGCAGTTCCAGTAGGGAGCTGTTTTTT
>TRBD2|TRBV5-1|TRBJ2-3|many
CASSLAGGVSTDTQYF
TGCGCCAGCAGCTTGGCGGGGGGAGTGAGCACAGATACGCAGTATTTT
>-|TRBV4-3|TRBJ2-2|-
CASSQDPFRVGELFF
TGCGCCAGCAGCCAAGATCCGTTCAGGGTCGGGGAGCTGTTTTTT
>-|TRBV20-1|TRBJ1-5|many
CSASQAGVLQPQHF
TGCAGTGCTAGTCAGGCAGGGGTTCTTCAGCCCCAGCATTTT
>-|TRBV15|TRBJ1-6|many
CATSRTKGVYNSPLHF
TGTGCCACCAGCAGAACGAAGGGGGTCTATAATTCACCCCTCCACTTT
>-|TRBV5-5|TRBJ1-2|-
CASSYGPAVLDYGYTF
TGTGCCAGCAGCTATGGGCCGGCAGTTTTGGACTATGGCTACACCTTC
>TRBD1|TRBV6-2/TRBV6-3|TRBJ2-5|few
CASSGDRGSRETQYF
TGTGCCAGCAGTGGGGACAGGGGTTCGAGAGAGACCCAGTACTTC
>-|TRBV5-1|TRBJ1-3|-
CASSSGRTANSGNTIYF
TGCGCCAGCAGCTCAGGGAGAACAGCGAACTCTGGAAACACCATATATTTT
>TRBD2|TRBV7-2|TRBJ2-3|many
CASSSVRGGYTQYF
TGTGCCAGCAGCTCCGTAAGGGGAGGGTATACGCAGTATTTT
>-|TRBV7-9|TRBJ1-2|-
CASSLTPAASLTYGYTF
TGTGCCAGCAGCTTAACCCCCGCAGCGAGTCTAACCTATGGCTACACCTTC
>TRBD2|TRBV18|TRBJ2-3|-
CASSPIAGAYTDTQYF
TGTGCCAGCTCTCCCATAGCGGGGGCTTACACAGATACGCAGTATTTT
>-|TRBV6-5|TRBJ2-5|many
CASSYVREWRETQYF
TGTGCCAGCAGTTACGTACGGGAATGGCGGGAGACCCAGTACTTC
>-|TRBV29-1|TRBJ2-2|many
CSVGAWGAGELFF
TGCAGCGTTGGTGCATGGGGGGCCGGGGAGCTGTTTTTT
>TRBD1|TRBV6-2/TRBV6-3|TRBJ1-2|many
CASSPKETGHYGYTF
TGTGCCAGCAGTCCGAAGGAGACAGGGCACTATGGCTACACCTTC
>TRBD2|TRBV2|TRBJ2-3|many
CASSTPGRGGRDTQYF
TGTGCCAGCAGTACCCCGGGGCGGGGGGGAAGAGATACGCAGTATTTT
>-|TRBV20-1|TRBJ2-1|few
CSARDLAQGSYNEQFF
TGCAGTGCTAGAGATCTCGCTCAGGGGTCATACAATGAGCAGTTCTTC
>TRBD1|TRBV20-1|TRBJ1-6|few
CSARDGQGDKYPSPYNSPLHF
TGCAGTGCTAGAGATGGTCAGGGGGACAAATACCCAAGCCCCTATAATTCACCCCTCCACTTT
>-|TRBV7-2|TRBJ2-4|many
CASSPMSIQYF
TGTGCCAGCAGCCCCATGTCCATTCAGTACTTC
>TRBD2|TRBV9|TRBJ2-2|-
CASSVSSGGANTGELFF
TGTGCCAGCAGCGTTTCTAGCGGGGGAGCGAACACCGGGGAGCTGTTTTTT
>-|TRBV5-5|TRBJ1-4|-
CASSPTVANEKLFF
TGTGCCAGCAGCCCGACAGTTGCAAATGAAAAACTGTTTTTT
>-|TRBV28|TRBJ1-6|-
CASEKGPSYNSPLHF
TGTGCCAGCGAGAAAGGGCCCTCCTATAATTCACCCCTCCACTTT
>TRBD1|TRBV18|TRBJ1-3|few
CASSPRTGGSGNTIYF
TGTGCCAGCTCACCCCGGACAGGCGGTAGTGGGAACACCATATATTTT
>-|TRBV7-8|TRBJ1-5|many
CASSLGRRLVPQHF
TGTGCCAGCAGCTTAGGCCGCCGTCTGGTGCCCCAGCATTTT
>-|TRBV5-1|TRBJ2-2|few
CASRGTPGRDTGELFF
TGCGCCAGCAGAGGAACCCCGGGCAGGGACACCGGGGAGCTGTTTTTT
>TRBD1|TRBV6-5|TRBJ2-1|many
CASSRQGRNYNEQFF
TGTGCCAGCAGCCGACAGGGAAGGAACTACAATGAGCAGTTCTTC
>-|TRBV7-9|TRBJ1-1|few
CASSLGVGEAFF
TGTGCCAGCAGCTTAGGGGTAGGTGAAGCTTTCTTT
>-|TRBV19|TRBJ1-1|few
CASSGVSGGDTEAFF
TGTGCCAGTAGTGGGGTTAGCGGGGGTGACACTGAAGCTTTCTTT
>-|TRBV4-3|TRBJ1-1|few
CASSPLWGAPLEAFF
TGCGCCAGCAGCCCCCTGTGGGGGGCGCCCCTTGAAGCTTTCTTT
>TRBD1|TRBV24-1|TRBJ2-5|few
CATSDSPGQGTQETQYF
TGTGCCACCAGTGATTCCCCGGGACAGGGAACCCAAGAGACCCAGTACTTC
>-|TRBV20-1|TRBJ1-2|-
CSARNGGPGSTYGYTF
TGCAGTGCTAGAAACGGGGGGCCAGGGTCGACCTATGGCTACACCTTC
>-|TRBV5-1|TRBJ2-5|many
CASCDGGSQETQYF
TGCGCCAGCTGCGACGGTGGATCCCAAGAGACCCAGTACTTC
>TRBD2|TRBV5-5|TRBJ2-5|-
CASSLGPSGGGRETQYF
TGTGCCAGCAGCTTGGGTCCCAGCGGGGGAGGTCGCGAGACCCAGTACTTC
>TRBD1|TRBV6-5|TRBJ2-5|few
CASSFIQGTGETQYF
TGTGCCAGCAGTTTTATACAGGGGACGGGAGAGACCCAGTACTTC
>TRBD1|TRBV7-9|TRBJ1-2|many
CASSWIPSGQGDGYTF
TGTGCCAGCAGCTGGATACCCTCAGGACAGGGAGACGGCTACACCTTC
>TRBD1|TRBV3-1|TRBJ2-7|few
CASSQEPGQGAYEQYF
TGTGCCAGCAGCCAAGAGCCTGGACAGGGGGCGTACGAGCAGTACTTC
>-|TRBV14|TRBJ1-1|-
CASSQGGRSAKAFF
TGTGCCAGCAGCCAAGGAGGTAGAAGCGCGAAAGCTTTCTTT
>-|TRBV5-1|TRBJ1-4|few
CASSLQPILIGEKLFF
TGCGCCAGCAGCTTGCAGCCGATCCTAATTGGTGAAAAACTGTTTTTT
>TRBD1|TRBV5-6|TRBJ2-3|-
CASSIRTGGSTDTQYF
TGTGCCAGCAGCATCCGGACAGGCGGGAGCACAGATACGCAGTATTTT
>-|TRBV4-3|TRBJ2-3|-
CASSPRKSTDTQYF
TGCGCCAGCAGCCCCAGGAAGAGCACAGATACGCAGTATTTT
>-|TRBV18|TRBJ1-1|-
CASSPPGVSEAFF
TGTGCCAGCTCGCCTCCAGGAGTGTCTGAAGCTTTCTTT
>-|TRBV3-1|TRBJ2-1|many
CASSQGYNEQFF
TGTGCCAGCAGCCAAGGCTACAATGAGCAGTTCTTC
>-|TRBV11-2|TRBJ2-7|few
CASSIGHSYEQYF
TGTGCCAGCAGCATCGGGCACTCCTACGAGCAGTACTTC
>-|TRBV5-1|TRBJ2-3|many
CASSEPSGGTDTQYF
TGCGCCAGCAGCGAGCCGTCAGGGGGCACAGATACGCAGTATTTT
>TRBD2|TRBV11-3|TRBJ2-3|-
CASSLGTSEHTDTQYF
TGTGCCAGCAGCTTAGGGACTAGCGAGCACACAGATACGCAGTATTTT
>-|TRBV15|TRBJ1-5|many
CATSRSAGDQPQHF
TGTGCCACCAGCAGAAGCGCAGGGGATCAGCCCCAGCATTTT
>-|TRBV12-3/TRBV12-4|TRBJ2-3|few
CASRTGWDTQYF
TGTGCCAGCAGAACAGGGTGGGATACGCAGTATTTT
>-|TRBV11-2|TRBJ1-4|few
CASSLSVGEKLFF
TGTGCCAGCAGCTTAAGTGTAGGCGAAAAACTGTTTTTT
>-|TRBV4-1|TRBJ2-7|-
CASSRGPAADTTYEQYF
TGCGCCAGCAGCCGGGGACCCGCGGCAGACACAACCTACGAGCAGTACTTC
>-|TRBV29-1|TRBJ2-6|many
CSVAVSGANVLTF
TGCAGCGTTGCGGTTTCTGGGGCCAACGTCCTGACTTTC
>-|TRBV10-3|TRBJ2-1|-
CAISESVGSSYNEQFF
TGTGCCATCAGTGAGTCGGTGGGTAGCTCCTACAATGAGCAGTTCTTC
>-|TRBV10-3|TRBJ2-7|many
CAISEVRAYEQYF
TGTGCCATCAGTGAGGTCAGGGCCTACGAGCAGTACTTC
>TRBD1|TRBV5-1|TRBJ2-3|many
CASRPTGTTDTQYF
TGCGCCAGCAGGCCGACAGGGACCACAGATACGCAGTATTTT
>-|TRBV25-1|TRBJ1-2|many
CASRGGERSNYGYTF
TGTGCCAGCAGGGGGGGGGAGAGATCTAACTATGGCTACACCTTC
>-|TRBV7-6|TRBJ2-3|-
CASGSFPTDTQYF
TGTGCCAGCGGATCCTTCCCCACAGATACGCAGTATTTT